The next 12 T cell receptor beta chains were all read from a single sample in a study of shared clonotypes between healthy human individuals. Sequencing used immunoSEQ multiplex PCR; TCRdb keeps in-frame clones, though not all of them. Of about 1.5 million clones listed, roughly 95% were seen once; the top ten hold approximately 1.2%. The sequenced material came from naive CD4+ T cells sorted from blood. The subset here: CD45RA+ positively selected. The receptors stem from a man aged 25 to 40 in good health.

The rearrangement links TRBV28 to TRBJ2-7, with D maybe TRBD1 (5 bases). Germline CDR1 MDHEN, CDR2 SYDVKM. The CDR3 consists of 14 residues. Trimming pared 2 bases from V and 3 bases from J, leaving 11 bases between. CDR3 sequence reads: CASSLRQPIYEQYF. Here the CDR3 DNA reads TGTGCCAGCAGTTTACGACAGCCTATCTACGAGCAGTACTTC. Combining the CDR3 with reference TRBV28 and TRBJ2-7 gives the whole variable domain DVKVTQSSRYLVKRTGEKVFLECVQDMDHENMFWYRQDPGLGLRLIYFSYDVKMKEKGDIPEGYSVSREKKERFSLILESASTNQTSMYLCASSLRQPIYEQYFGPGTRLTVT.

This rearrangement joins TRBV9 to TRBJ1-1; a weak D match, TRBD1 (5 bases). Deletions cut 4 bases from V and 1 base from J, with 11 bases between. Germline V CDR1 and CDR2: SGDLS, YYNGEE. The CDR3 runs to 14 residues. This chain's CDR3 is CASSRTTGNTEAFF. The CDR3 bases are TGTGCCAGCAGCCGGACTACAGGGAACACTGAAGCTTTCTTT.

The chain combines TRBV4-1 with TRBJ2-7, with TRBD2 as a possible D gene (5 bases). The CDR3 is 14 residues long. CDR1 and CDR2 (germline): MGHRA, YSYEKL. Trimming removed 6 bases at V and 0 bases at J, with 12 bases between. The CDR3 region has the DNA TGCGCCAGCAGTGACGGACTGATCTCCTACGAGCAGTACTTC. It specifies CASSDGLISYEQYF.

The chain carries TRBV11-2 and TRBJ1-3; D unresolved. Trimming left V 5 bases short and J 2 bases short, with 4 bases between. From germline, CDR1 is SGHAT and CDR2 FQNNGV. The CDR3 contains 12 residues. CDR3 residues: CASSRTGNTIYF. The CDR3 bases are TGTGCCAGCAGCCGGACTGGAAACACCATATATTTT.

This chain connects TRBV18 to TRBJ2-1; TRBD1 matches 7 bases. V trimming: 4 bases; J trimming: 3 bases; junction bases outside the gene matches: 3. The length of the CDR3 is 14 residues. The germline V gene encodes CDR1 KGHSH and CDR2 LQKENI. This chain's CDR3 is CASSLDRSYNEQFF. DNA for the CDR3: TGTGCCAGCTCACTGGACAGGAGCTACAATGAGCAGTTCTTC. Based on the CDR3 plus reference TRBV18 and TRBJ2-1, the full variable domain is NAGVMQNPRHLVRRRGQEARLRCSPMKGHSHVYWYRQLPEEGLKFMVYLQKENIIDESGMPKERFSAEFPKEGPSILRIQQVVRGDSAAYFCASSLDRSYNEQFFGPGTRLTVL.

V and J are TRBV15 and TRBJ1-5, with D perhaps matching TRBD1 (6 bases). The CDR3 extends over 19 amino acids. The V end lost 3 bases, the J end lost 0 bases, and 21 bases lay between the germline ends. Germline CDR1 and CDR2: LNHNV and YYDKDF (reference sequence). The CDR3 reads CATSRSPVLGGLSNQPQHF. In DNA, the CDR3 is TGTGCCACCAGCAGGAGTCCCGTTCTCGGGGGCCTTAGCAATCAGCCCCAGCATTTT.

J is TRBJ1-4 and V is TRBV10-3, with 8 nucleotides matching TRBD1. Trimming at V came to 3 bases and at J to 6 bases, leaving 3 bases not matched to a gene. Germline V CDR1 and CDR2: ENHRY, SYGVKD. CDR3 length: 14 residues. The CDR3 coding sequence is TGTGCCATCAGTGAAAGGACAGGGTATGAAAAACTGTTTTTT. Protein product: CAISERTGYEKLFF.

V gene TRBV28 combines with J gene TRBJ2-7; D not resolved. V was shortened by 4 bases and J by 3 bases, with 16 bases between the two germline ends. This CDR3 region has 15 residues. CDR1 and CDR2 (germline): MDHEN, SYDVKM. CDR3 nucleotides: TGTGCCAGCAGTTCGACGGCCATGGCACACTACGAGCAGTACTTC. Translating gives CASSSTAMAHYEQYF.

The V and J genes are TRBV19 and TRBJ1-5; D may be TRBD1 (5 bases). V dropped 3 bases and J dropped 6 bases, with 15 bases sitting between them. Germline lookup yields CDR1 LNHDA and CDR2 SQIVND (reference sequence). The length of the CDR3 is 15 residues. This CDR3 is CASSIAAGRFQPQHF. In DNA form, the CDR3 reads TGTGCCAGTAGTATCGCGGCAGGGAGGTTTCAGCCCCAGCATTTT.

With respect to this clone: Within the sample, other DNA sequences also encode this same CDR3. This chain uses TRBV5-4 with TRBJ1-2; D is undetermined. The V gene's germline CDR1 is SGHNT and CDR2 YYREEE (reference sequence). V shed 5 bases and J shed 0 bases, with 14 bases lying between them. CDR3 length: 15 residues. The DNA for the CDR3 is TGTGCCAGCAGGAAACTCGGGCAGCCTAACTATGGCTACACCTTC. Protein sequence: CASRKLGQPNYGYTF.

The chain carries TRBV18 and TRBJ2-3; D is undetermined. In germline, CDR1 is KGHSH, CDR2 LQKENI. The V end was cut by 3 bases, the J end by 6 bases, with 22 bases between. The CDR3 spans 17 residues. CDR3 loop: CASSPPSGGRRTDTQYF. The CDR3 DNA follows: TGTGCCAGCTCACCCCCGTCAGGCGGCAGACGGACCGATACGCAGTATTTT.

The chain combines TRBV6-6 with TRBJ2-7; D is perhaps TRBD1 (6 bases). Germline lookup yields CDR1 MNHNY and CDR2 SVGAGI (reference sequence). The CDR3 length is 15 residues. V was trimmed by 4 bases and J by 6 bases, leaving 19 bases between them. The CDR3 DNA is TGTGCCAGCAGTTCCTTTTCTGTTACAGGGCCCGAGCAGTACTTC. It codes for CASSSFSVTGPEQYF.